This T cell receptor (beta chain) appears in the sequencing data of a study of cytomegalovirus exposure and HLA in healthy donors. Study-wide points: The CMV antigen specificity of three CMV-associated chains was confirmed through in vitro analysis. TCR beta chains numbering 164 were designated cytomegalovirus-associated.

The CDR3 totals 16 residues. Germline CDR1 reads LGHNA; CDR2 reads YSLEER. The trim removed 1 base at V and 4 bases at J, leaving 7 bases unmatched. Vbeta (60) and Jbeta (13) primers were used in the PCR. The assay was immunoSEQ multiplex PCR, and TCRdb's table has in-frame clones only and misses some. The sample contains some 160,000 clones, around 77% of which appear only once. About this clone: Its antigen is currently unknown.

V and J are TRBV4-3 and TRBJ2-7; 10 bases line up with TRBD2. This sequence was found in a man in his sixties in good health and CMV-seronegative. The sample taken for sequencing was PBMCs. The CDR3 reads CASSQASGSVGYEQYF. CDR3 coding DNA: TGCGCCAGCAGCCAAGCTAGCGGGAGCGTCGGGTACGAGCAGTACTTC.